The 19 T cell receptor beta chains presented below share a single source sample, sequenced in a study of cytomegalovirus exposure and HLA in healthy donors. PCR employed 60 Vbeta and 13 Jbeta primers. Sequencing used immunoSEQ multiplex PCR; TCRdb keeps in-frame clones, though not all of them. Here the sample spans 180,000 or so clones, about 80% being singletons. Sequenced input: PBMCs. The receptors derive from a woman in her forties or fifties in good health and CMV-seronegative.

The V and J genes are TRBV6-5 and TRBJ2-7; 10 nucleotides align to TRBD1. The CDR3 spans 15 residues. Trimming at V came to 6 bases and at J to 2 bases, leaving 7 bases not matched to a gene. Germline CDR1 reads MNHEY; CDR2 reads SVGAGI. Written as DNA, the CDR3 is TGTGCCAGCAGCCCAGACAGGGGGCTTCCCTACGAGCAGTACTTC. Translating gives CASSPDRGLPYEQYF.

Details on this clone: A junction end diverges from the germline sequence, so it may reflect a read error. The chain couples TRBV7-9 to TRBJ1-3; 9 bases align to TRBD1. The CDR3 has 18 residues. The germline gives CDR1 SEHNR, CDR2 FQNEAQ (reference sequence). The CDR3 is CSSSSWSGQGLSGNTIYF. The CDR3 DNA is TGTTCCAGCAGCTCCTGGTCGGGACAGGGACTTTCTGGAAACACCATATATTTT.

The chain employs TRBV20-1 and TRBJ2-3, with 8 bases that match TRBD2. Germline trimming cut 4 bases from V and 8 bases from J; bases unmatched to any gene: 2. The CDR3 runs to 11 residues. The germline CDR1 and CDR2 sequences are DFQATT and SNEGSKA (reference sequence). The CDR3, as DNA: TGCAGTGCTACGACTAGCGCTACGCAGTATTTT. Amino acids: CSATTSATQYF.

This chain links TRBV28 with TRBJ1-1; D is undetermined. Trimming removed 1 base from V and 0 bases from J, with 12 bases in between. The germline gives CDR1 MDHEN, CDR2 SYDVKM. The CDR3 extends over 16 amino acids. The DNA of the CDR3 is TGTGCCAGCAGTTTATTCGGCAGGCCTCTGAACACTGAAGCTTTCTTT. It specifies CASSLFGRPLNTEAFF. The full variable domain, completed using reference TRBV28 and TRBJ1-1, is DVKVTQSSRYLVKRTGEKVFLECVQDMDHENMFWYRQDPGLGLRLIYFSYDVKMKEKGDIPEGYSVSREKKERFSLILESASTNQTSMYLCASSLFGRPLNTEAFFGQGTRLTVV.

This clone was counted between two and nine times. The chain couples TRBV28 to TRBJ2-5, with D possibly matching TRBD1 (6 bases). Looked up from germline, CDR1 is MDHEN and CDR2 is SYDVKM. Trimming removed 3 bases from V and 2 bases from J, with 13 bases in between. There are 15 residues in the CDR3. CDR3 DNA sequence: TGTGCCAGCAGTTTTGGGGGCACGGGGCAAGAGACCCAGTACTTC. This translates into CASSFGGTGQETQYF.

This clone was counted a single time. V and J are TRBV18 and TRBJ2-5; D may be TRBD2 (5 bases). The length of the CDR3 is 15 residues. The germline V and J ends were trimmed by 3 bases and 5 bases, with 16 bases remaining between them. Germline loops: CDR1 KGHSH, CDR2 LQKENI. The CDR3: CASSPLPGRGETQYF. The CDR3 coding sequence is TGTGCCAGCTCACCTCTACCTGGCAGAGGGGAGACCCAGTACTTC.

Remarks on this clone: Other DNA sequences within the sample encode an identical CDR3. The rearrangement joins TRBV2 to TRBJ2-5; 11 bases map to TRBD2. V was pared by 4 bases and J by 2 bases, with 6 bases of the junction left unmatched. This CDR3 has 16 amino acids. The germline V gene has CDR1 SNHLY and CDR2 FYNNEI. The CDR3 nucleotides are TGTGCCAGCAGTGTAGGGGGACTAGCGGTTCAAGAGACCCAGTACTTC. It yields the protein CASSVGGLAVQETQYF.

The chain recombines TRBV5-6 with TRBJ1-1; TRBD1 aligns across 10 bases. CDR3 length equals 15 residues. Looked up from germline, CDR1 is SGHDT and CDR2 is YYEEEE. J was trimmed by 3 bases and V by 3 bases; bases with no gene match: 5. In nucleotides, the CDR3 is TGTGCCAGCAGCTACCGGACAGGGGGGGACACTGAAGCTTTCTTT. It translates to CASSYRTGGDTEAFF.

The table lists this clone with a count of one. The rearrangement uses TRBV5-4 and TRBJ2-7; D gene unclear. Germline V CDR1 and CDR2: SGHNT, YYREEE (reference sequence). V gave up 0 bases and J gave up 0 bases, with 7 bases separating them. The CDR3 totals 14 residues. CDR3 sequence: CASSLDSASYEQYF. The DNA for the CDR3 is TGTGCCAGCAGCTTGGATAGTGCCTCCTACGAGCAGTACTTC.

V is TRBV25-1 and J is TRBJ2-1; 10 bases match TRBD2. Germline CDR1 and CDR2: MGHDK and SYGVNS. CDR3 length equals 16 residues. Germline trimming cut 2 bases from V and 7 bases from J; bases unmatched to any gene: 8. The CDR3 spells CASSEPSGRARNEQFF. In nucleotides, the CDR3 is TGTGCCAGCAGTGAACCGAGCGGGAGGGCCAGGAATGAGCAGTTCTTC.

The V call is TRBV7-9, the J call TRBJ2-5; 11 bases are shared with TRBD1. This CDR3 region has 15 residues. Unmatched junction bases numbered 4, after V lost 1 base and J lost 6 bases. The V gene's germline CDR1 is SEHNR and CDR2 FQNEAQ (reference sequence). CDR3 region: CASSLGGQGVKTQYF. The CDR3 nucleotides read TGTGCCAGCAGCTTAGGGGGACAGGGGGTGAAGACCCAGTACTTC.

The chain uses TRBV4-3 and TRBJ1-2, with D perhaps matching TRBD1 (5 bases). Trimming pared 0 bases from V and 4 bases from J, leaving 12 bases between. This CDR3 contains 15 residues. Germline V gene data show CDR1 as LGHNA and CDR2 as YSLEER. The CDR3 nucleotides are TGCGCCAGCAGCCAAGATCAGAGGACACTCTATGGCTACACCTTC. Encoded protein: CASSQDQRTLYGYTF.

The count of this clone is one. V is TRBV28 and J is TRBJ1-1, with TRBD1 matching over 7 bases. Germline V gene lookup returns CDR1 MDHEN and CDR2 SYDVKM. V lost 7 bases to trimming and J lost 0 bases; unmatched junction nucleotides: 5. The CDR3 runs 14 residues. CDR3 coding DNA: TGTGCCAGCACCCAACAGGGGATGAACACTGAAGCTTTCTTT. This encodes CASTQQGMNTEAFF.

The J gene is TRBJ1-1, the V gene TRBV19; TRBD1 aligns across 9 bases. With 5 bases clipped from V and 4 bases from J, the junction kept 11 bases outside the gene matches. The CDR3 is made up of 16 amino acids. Germline CDR1 is LNHDA and CDR2 is SQIVND (reference sequence). CDR3 in amino acids: CASSPGDRVRATEAFF. CDR3 sequence (DNA): TGTGCCAGTAGTCCGGGGGACAGGGTTCGGGCCACTGAAGCTTTCTTT.

The chain joins TRBV4-3 to TRBJ2-3, with 7 bases fitting TRBD2. Germline CDR1 reads LGHNA; CDR2 reads YSLEER. Unmatched junction bases numbered 9, after V lost 6 bases and J lost 0 bases. This CDR3 is built from 16 residues. The CDR3 DNA is TGCGCCAGCAGGCTAGCGGTGAGCGGTAGCACAGATACGCAGTATTTT. Amino acids: CASRLAVSGSTDTQYF.

The chain is built from TRBV30 and TRBJ2-2; 14 bases are a match to TRBD2. The V gene end was trimmed by 2 bases and the J gene end by 7 bases; junction bases not matched to a gene: 6. The CDR3 sequence is 16 residues long. The germline CDR1 and CDR2 sequences are GTSNPN and SVGIG (reference sequence). The chain's CDR3 is CAWSRLAGGLGGELFF. The DNA of the CDR3 is TGTGCCTGGAGTAGACTAGCGGGGGGGCTAGGCGGGGAGCTGTTTTTT.

V and J are TRBV7-2 and TRBJ1-6, with a weak D call TRBD1 (5 bases). V lost 6 bases, J lost 5 bases, and 11 bases lay in between. The CDR3 extends over 14 amino acids. CDR1 is SGHTA and CDR2 is FQGNSA in the germline V gene. CDR3 coding DNA: TGTGCCAGCAGACGGACACGGGATAATTCACCCCTCCACTTT. Translation: CASRRTRDNSPLHF.

V usage is TRBV28 and J usage is TRBJ1-1; D remains unclear. The CDR3 has 11 residues. Deletions cut 6 bases from V and 11 bases from J, with 13 bases between. The V gene's germline CDR1 is MDHEN and CDR2 SYDVKM. In nucleotides, the CDR3 is TGTGCCAGCAGCTCCCAACATAAGGCTTTCTTT. It yields the protein CASSSQHKAFF. The whole variable domain, filled in from reference TRBV28 and TRBJ1-1, reads DVKVTQSSRYLVKRTGEKVFLECVQDMDHENMFWYRQDPGLGLRLIYFSYDVKMKEKGDIPEGYSVSREKKERFSLILESASTNQTSMYLCASSSQHKAFFGQGTRLTVV.

The chain couples TRBV7-9 to TRBJ2-4; a possible D gene is TRBD1 (6 bases). This CDR3 is 16 amino acids long. The V gene lost 5 bases and the J gene lost 0 bases, with 14 bases spanning the gap. CDR1 is SEHNR and CDR2 is FQNEAQ in the germline V gene (reference sequence). This CDR3 reads CASSPVRGLAKNIQYF. Here the CDR3 DNA reads TGTGCCAGCAGCCCTGTCAGGGGTCTAGCCAAAAACATTCAGTACTTC.